This T cell receptor beta chain stems from a study of vaccination effects on CD4 cells after COVID-19. Per the germline V gene, CDR1 is KGHDR and CDR2 is SFDVKD. The V gene end was trimmed by 3 bases and the J gene end by 2 bases; junction bases not matched to a gene: 11. The CDR3 runs 19 residues. Before sequencing took place, the ViraFEST assay used viral peptide pools to expand antigen-specific CD4+ T cells. Subsequent to about 10 days of culture, CD4+ T cells were isolated. Two-dose vaccination with either BNT162b2 or mRNA-1273 was given to the participants. Generated by immunoSEQ multiplex PCR, the TCRdb table keeps only in-frame clones and is missing some. The sample has roughly 43,000 clones, about 70% seen once. Regarding this clone: What it binds is not known.

The clonotype comes from a human donor who received a COVID-19 vaccine. The source was CD4+ T cells from PBMCs cultured with HCoV-OC43 spike peptides, collected after COVID-19 vaccination. Subset noted: HCoV-OC43 spike overlapping peptide pool stimulation. V usage is TRBV24-1 and J usage is TRBJ2-2; the match to TRBD2 covers 10 bases. The CDR3 loop is CATSDPASGGRGNTGELFF. CDR3 coding DNA: TGTGCCACCAGTGATCCCGCTAGCGGGGGACGAGGTAACACCGGGGAGCTGTTTTTT.